The T cell receptor beta chain under discussion was sequenced for a study of blood T cell repertoires in COVID-19. Study at large: Both acute and convalescent COVID-19 samples were obtained from the United States, Italy and Spain.

As handled by the study authors: Reference gene primer amplification in the assay estimated nucleated cell counts. Data came from immunoSEQ multiplex PCR; TCRdb stores just in-frame clones and leaves some out. The V and J calls and clone size come from that table; D and trimming were worked out from the DNA. The profile shows roughly 290,000 clones, roughly 85% of them singletons. Cohorts were assigned according to the clinical history that participants reported. Two consecutive negative NP/OP PCR tests, clearance, or resolved symptoms defined Cohort 3 recovery. Trimming stripped 3 bases from V and 0 bases from J, with 13 bases between. This CDR3 spans 16 amino acids. The V gene's germline CDR1 is LGHDT and CDR2 YNNKEL (reference sequence).

The receptor was derived from a woman under 40 who had recovered from COVID-19. This sequence joins TRBV3-1 (or the pseudogene TRBV3-2) and TRBJ2-3, with D tentatively TRBD2 (6 bases). Material: PBMCs or T cells enriched from blood (not recorded which). The CDR3 nucleotides are TGTGCCAGCAGCCAGGCTAGCGCCGCTAGCACAGATACGCAGTATTTT. Protein product: CASSQASAASTDTQYF.